These T cell receptor beta chains were read from a single sample in a study of OX40 agonist ivuxolimab in advanced cancers. Sequencing used immunoSEQ multiplex PCR; TCRdb keeps in-frame clones, though not all of them. Seen here are approximately 84,000 clones, 75% to 90% observed once, and the top ten hold less than 0.2%. The input for sequencing was CD4+ or CD8+ T cells sorted from blood, taken in a trial of the OX40 agonist ivuxolimab. Receptors originate from an adult with an advanced solid tumor such as melanoma, head and neck, liver or kidney cancer. Each CDR3 is given with its conserved first and last residue. A D gene is named only where the DNA matches it firmly. Some rows mark clone size as missing; the rest say once, few, many or name a class of expanded clone.

v_gene,j_gene,abundance,d_gene,CDR3aa,CDR3nt
TRBV2,TRBJ2-7,once,TRBD1,CASKKTGIAVEQYF,TGTGCCAGCAAAAAGACAGGGATCGCGGTCGAGCAGTACTTC
TRBV19,TRBJ2-3,-,-,CASSIQQGDTQYF,TGTGCCAGTAGTATTCAGCAGGGGGATACGCAGTATTTT
TRBV7-3,TRBJ1-1,once,-,CASSLYSLGGNTEAFF,TGTGCCAGCAGCTTATATTCCCTAGGAGGGAACACTGAAGCTTTCTTT
TRBV2,TRBJ1-1,-,-,CASSEALRSNAEAFF,TGTGCCAGCAGTGAAGCGCTTCGGAGTAACGCTGAAGCTTTCTTT
TRBV7-2,TRBJ2-2,-,-,CASSLVNYEFAGELFF,TGTGCCAGCAGCTTAGTGAATTATGAGTTTGCCGGGGAGCTGTTTTTT
TRBV5-1,TRBJ2-6,-,-,CASSLTASISSGANVLTF,TGCGCCAGCAGCTTGACCGCGTCAATCAGCTCTGGGGCCAACGTCCTGACTTTC
TRBV19,TRBJ2-7,few,TRBD1,CASMGQGASYEQYF,TGTGCCAGTATGGGACAGGGCGCATCCTACGAGCAGTACTTC
TRBV28,TRBJ2-2,-,-,CASSLMGRNTGELFF,TGTGCCAGCAGTTTAATGGGCCGGAACACCGGGGAGCTGTTTTTT
TRBV4-2,TRBJ2-5,few,TRBD1,CASSQGGTEQETQYF,TGTGCCAGCAGCCAAGGAGGGACAGAGCAAGAGACCCAGTACTTC
TRBV2,TRBJ2-7,-,TRBD2,CASKPTTSGSYYEQYF,TGTGCCAGCAAGCCCACCACTAGCGGGAGTTACTACGAGCAGTACTTC
TRBV7-2,TRBJ2-1,-,-,CASSLHGGATYNEQFF,TGTGCCAGCAGCTTACACGGCGGGGCCACCTACAATGAGCAGTTCTTC
TRBV19,TRBJ1-1,-,-,CASSIRTAGVPEAFF,TGTGCCAGTAGTATCCGGACAGCGGGGGTCCCTGAAGCTTTCTTT
TRBV5-1,TRBJ1-2,-,TRBD1,CASSLADRGMSGYTF,TGCGCCAGCAGCTTGGCCGACAGGGGGATGAGTGGCTACACCTTC